This T cell receptor beta chain was recovered during a study of T cell repertoires in cytomegalovirus infection. General study points: Summed frequency of shared TCR beta families picked out CMV carriers who also had the relevant HLA.

CDR1 is SGHTA and CDR2 is FQGNSA in the germline V gene. CDR3 length equals 14 residues. Trimming took off 5 bases at V and 8 bases at J, with 15 bases between the two ends. This clonotype was picked up many times. Its antigen is undetermined. TCRdb reprocessed the reads via MiXCR and lists one record per CDR3 protein. Of about 260,000 distinct CDR3 sequences listed, around 15% are singletons. This chain uses TRBV7-2 with TRBJ1-4; a weak D match, TRBD1 (5 bases). The specimen sequenced was PBMCs. The sequence was obtained from a human donor in good health (CMV status not recorded). Some clones in this sample may be carry-over from other donors' samples. This CDR3 is CASSRMGVQEKLFF. CDR3 coding DNA: TGTGCCAGCAGCCGCATGGGGGTGCAGGAAAAACTGTTTTTT.